This TCR beta chain was observed in a study of T cells in Graves' hyperthyroidism and ophthalmopathy. Study results and caveats: Also found in blood were most expanded thyroid clonotypes above 0.001.

Used for diagnoses were clinical symptoms, serum thyroxine and TRAb, thyroid ultrasound and orbital computed tomography. Trimming pared 1 base from V and 4 bases from J, leaving 9 bases between. CDR1 and CDR2 from the germline V gene are KGHDR and SFDVKD. The CDR3 runs 15 residues. This clonotype was seen many times. Its cognate antigen is unknown. Regions amplified from RNA transcripts were the TCR beta CDR3 regions. First-round RT-PCR of the TCR CDR3 relied on the HTBI primer set. TCRdb reprocessed the multiplex PCR reads via MiXCR and lists one record per CDR3 protein. This table has about 280,000 distinct CDR3 sequences, around 25% appearing once.

The source of this sequence is a man between 35 and 55 years old with Graves' hyperthyroidism that later progressed to Graves' ophthalmopathy. Sequenced: blood. The V and J genes are TRBV24-1 and TRBJ2-2; D possibly corresponds to TRBD2 (6 bases). Here the CDR3 DNA reads TGTGCCACCAGTGATTTCGGGGGTTTCACCGGGGAGCTGTTTTTT. Translating it yields CATSDFGGFTGELFF.